The 7 T cell receptor beta chains below were found in one sample sequenced in a study of OX40 agonist ivuxolimab in advanced cancers. Libraries were prepared by immunoSEQ multiplex PCR; TCRdb keeps only in-frame clonotypes and omits some of them. The data hold approximately 94,000 clones, with under 95% observed a single time. Source: CD4+ or CD8+ T cells sorted from blood, taken in a trial of the OX40 agonist ivuxolimab. The receptors originated from an adult with an advanced solid tumor such as melanoma, head and neck, liver or kidney cancer.

The chain links TRBV19 to TRBJ2-7; possible D gene TRBD1, 6 bases. The CDR3 spans 13 residues. Per germline, CDR1 LNHDA and CDR2 SQIVND (reference sequence). V was clipped by 6 bases and J by 12 bases, with 21 bases between them. As DNA, the CDR3 is TGTGCCAGTAGCCCTCAGCGGACAGCCTTAAGGTACTTC. Translation gives CASSPQRTALRYF.

The chain combines TRBV6-1 with TRBJ1-1, with 9 bases matching TRBD1. J gave up 11 bases and V 5 bases, and 9 bases lay outside the gene matches. The CDR3 extends over 13 amino acids. Per the germline V gene, CDR1 is MNHNS and CDR2 is SASEGT. CDR3 nucleotide sequence: TGTGCCAGCAGTTTAGGGGACAGGGTAGGGGCTTTCTTT. This encodes CASSLGDRVGAFF.

V is TRBV7-2 and J is TRBJ2-1; 10 nucleotides align to TRBD2. Losses at the gene ends were 5 bases for V and 7 bases for J; bases not matched to a gene: 8. The V gene's germline CDR1 is SGHTA and CDR2 FQGNSA. This CDR3 spans 15 amino acids. CDR3 bases: TGTGCCAGCAGCCGCCGGACTAGCGGTGTTAATGAGCAGTTCTTC. Translated: CASSRRTSGVNEQFF.

The gene calls are TRBV5-6 and TRBJ2-2; no clear D. V was cut by 5 bases and J by 3 bases, with 17 bases left in between. CDR3 length: 16 residues. Germline V gives CDR1 SGHDT, CDR2 YYEEEE. The CDR3: CASSPRAAVYTGELFF. The CDR3 nucleotides are TGTGCCAGCAGTCCCCGAGCAGCTGTCTACACCGGGGAGCTGTTTTTT.

This clone is a singleton in its sample. This chain links TRBV11-2 with TRBJ2-5, with D perhaps TRBD1 or TRBD2 (5 bases each). The CDR3 has 15 amino acids. V was shortened by 5 bases and J by 3 bases, with 16 bases between the two germline ends. Germline V gene data show CDR1 as SGHAT and CDR2 as FQNNGV. CDR3 in amino acids: CASSLQGGTEETQYF. The CDR3 DNA sequence: TGTGCCAGCAGCCTCCAAGGTGGGACGGAAGAGACCCAGTACTTC.

The gene calls are TRBV7-2 and TRBJ2-5; D might be TRBD1 (5 bases). V was shortened by 8 bases and J by 5 bases, with 18 bases between the two germline ends. Germline CDR1 SGHTA, CDR2 FQGNSA. The CDR3 is 14 residues long. The CDR3 bases are TGTGCCAGCGGCGGTCACAACTCAGGGGAGACCCAGTACTTC. Amino acid sequence: CASGGHNSGETQYF.

V is TRBV11-2 and J is TRBJ2-1; D remains ambiguous. CDR1 is SGHAT and CDR2 is FQNNGV in the germline V gene. This CDR3 comprises 12 residues. V was clipped by 1 base and J by 10 bases, with 8 bases between them. The DNA of the CDR3 is TGTGCCAGCAGCTTAGCGGGCCTAGAGCAGTTCTTC. Translated, it gives CASSLAGLEQFF.